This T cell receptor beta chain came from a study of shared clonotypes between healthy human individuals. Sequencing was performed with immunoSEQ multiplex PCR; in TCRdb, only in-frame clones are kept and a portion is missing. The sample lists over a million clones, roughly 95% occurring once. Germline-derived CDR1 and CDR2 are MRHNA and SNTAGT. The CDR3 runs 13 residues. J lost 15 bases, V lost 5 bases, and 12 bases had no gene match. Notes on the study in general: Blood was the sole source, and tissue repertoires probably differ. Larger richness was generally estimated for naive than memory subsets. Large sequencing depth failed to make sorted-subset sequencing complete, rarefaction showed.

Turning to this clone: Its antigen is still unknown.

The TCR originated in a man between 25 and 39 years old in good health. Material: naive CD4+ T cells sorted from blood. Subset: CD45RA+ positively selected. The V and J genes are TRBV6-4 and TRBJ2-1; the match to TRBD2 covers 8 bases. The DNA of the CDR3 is TGTGCCAGCAGTATCCGGGAGGGTCTCCAATCGTTCTTC. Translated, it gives CASSIREGLQSFF.